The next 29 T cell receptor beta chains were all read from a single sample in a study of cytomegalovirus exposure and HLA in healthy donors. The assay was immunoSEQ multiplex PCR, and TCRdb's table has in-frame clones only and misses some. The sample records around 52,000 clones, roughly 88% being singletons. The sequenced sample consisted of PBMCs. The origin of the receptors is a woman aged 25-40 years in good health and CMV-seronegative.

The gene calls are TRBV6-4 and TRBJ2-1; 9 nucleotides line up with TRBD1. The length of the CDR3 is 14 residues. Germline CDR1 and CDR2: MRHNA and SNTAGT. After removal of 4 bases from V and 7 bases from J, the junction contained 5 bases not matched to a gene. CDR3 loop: CASSGQTGGNEQFF. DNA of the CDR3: TGTGCCAGCAGTGGCCAGACAGGGGGGAATGAGCAGTTCTTC.

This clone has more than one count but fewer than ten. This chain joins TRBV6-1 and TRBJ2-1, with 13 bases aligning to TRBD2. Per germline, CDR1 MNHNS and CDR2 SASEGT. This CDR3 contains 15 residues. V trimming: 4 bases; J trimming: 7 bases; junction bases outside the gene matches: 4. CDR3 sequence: CASSGEGLAGNEQFF. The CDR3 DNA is TGTGCCAGCAGTGGCGAGGGACTAGCGGGAAATGAGCAGTTCTTC.

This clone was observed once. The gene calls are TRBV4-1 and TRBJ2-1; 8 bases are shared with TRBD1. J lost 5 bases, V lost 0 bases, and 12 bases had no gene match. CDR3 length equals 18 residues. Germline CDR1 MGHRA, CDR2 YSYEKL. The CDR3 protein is CASSQDLSRGRSNNEQFF. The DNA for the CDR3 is TGCGCCAGCAGCCAAGATCTTTCCAGGGGGCGTTCTAACAATGAGCAGTTCTTC.

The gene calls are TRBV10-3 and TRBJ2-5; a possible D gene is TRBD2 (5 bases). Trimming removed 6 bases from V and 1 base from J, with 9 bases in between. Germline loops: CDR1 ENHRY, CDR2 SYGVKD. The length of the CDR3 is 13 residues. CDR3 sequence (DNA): TGTGCCATCAGCACGGGGAGCCAAGAGACCCAGTACTTC. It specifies CAISTGSQETQYF.

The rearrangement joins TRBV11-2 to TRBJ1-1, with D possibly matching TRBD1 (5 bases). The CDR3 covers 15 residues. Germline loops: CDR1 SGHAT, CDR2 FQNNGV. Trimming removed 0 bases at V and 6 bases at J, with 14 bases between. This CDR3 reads CASSLEGVVAAEAFF. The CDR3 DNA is TGTGCCAGCAGCTTAGAAGGGGTTGTTGCGGCTGAAGCTTTCTTT.

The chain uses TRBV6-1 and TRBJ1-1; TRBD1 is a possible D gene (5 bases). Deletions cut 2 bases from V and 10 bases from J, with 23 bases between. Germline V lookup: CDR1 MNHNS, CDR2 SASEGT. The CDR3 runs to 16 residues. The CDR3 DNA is TGTGCCAGCAGTGAACAGGCAGGGATCCTAGTCGTGCGAGCTTTCTTT. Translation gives CASSEQAGILVVRAFF.

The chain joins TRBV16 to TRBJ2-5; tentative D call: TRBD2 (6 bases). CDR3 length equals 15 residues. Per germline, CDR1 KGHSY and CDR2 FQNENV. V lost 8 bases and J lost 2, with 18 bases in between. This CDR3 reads CASAKPGLTQETQYF. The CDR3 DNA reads TGTGCCAGCGCGAAACCGGGACTGACTCAAGAGACCCAGTACTTC.

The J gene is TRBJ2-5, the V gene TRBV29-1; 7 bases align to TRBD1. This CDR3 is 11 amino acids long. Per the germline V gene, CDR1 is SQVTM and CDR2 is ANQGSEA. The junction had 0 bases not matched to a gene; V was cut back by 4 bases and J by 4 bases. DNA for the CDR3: TGCAGCGTTGGACAGGGAGAGACCCAGTACTTC. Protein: CSVGQGETQYF. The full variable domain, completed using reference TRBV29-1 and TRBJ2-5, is SAVISQKPSRDICQRGTSLTIQCQVDSQVTMMFWYRQQPGQSLTLIATANQGSEATYESGFVIDKFPISRPNLTFSTLTVSNMSPEDSSIYLCSVGQGETQYFGPGTRLLVL.

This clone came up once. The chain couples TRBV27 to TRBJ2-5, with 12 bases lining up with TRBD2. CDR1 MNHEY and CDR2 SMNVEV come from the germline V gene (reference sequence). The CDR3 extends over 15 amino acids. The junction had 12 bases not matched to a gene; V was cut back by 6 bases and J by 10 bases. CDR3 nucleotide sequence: TGTGCCAGCAGCCCCTCCTTGACTAGCGGGAGACGCCAGTACTTC. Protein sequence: CASSPSLTSGRRQYF.

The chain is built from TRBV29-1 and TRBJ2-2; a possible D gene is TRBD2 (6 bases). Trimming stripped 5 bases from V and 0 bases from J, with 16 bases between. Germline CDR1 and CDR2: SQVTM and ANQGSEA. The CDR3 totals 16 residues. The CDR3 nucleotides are TGCAGCGTTAATAGACCGGGAGAGGCGAACACCGGGGAGCTGTTTTTT. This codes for CSVNRPGEANTGELFF.

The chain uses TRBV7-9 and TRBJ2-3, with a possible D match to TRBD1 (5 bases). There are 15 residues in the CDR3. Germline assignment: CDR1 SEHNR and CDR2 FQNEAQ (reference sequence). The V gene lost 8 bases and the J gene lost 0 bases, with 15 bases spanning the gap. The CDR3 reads CASGLPRASTDTQYF. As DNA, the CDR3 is TGTGCCAGCGGTTTGCCCAGGGCTAGCACAGATACGCAGTATTTT.

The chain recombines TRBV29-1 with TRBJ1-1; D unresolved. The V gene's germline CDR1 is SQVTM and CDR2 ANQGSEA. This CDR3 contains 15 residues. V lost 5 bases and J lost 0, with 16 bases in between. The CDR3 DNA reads TGCAGCGTTTCCGAGACCTACAGAATGAACACTGAAGCTTTCTTT. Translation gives CSVSETYRMNTEAFF.

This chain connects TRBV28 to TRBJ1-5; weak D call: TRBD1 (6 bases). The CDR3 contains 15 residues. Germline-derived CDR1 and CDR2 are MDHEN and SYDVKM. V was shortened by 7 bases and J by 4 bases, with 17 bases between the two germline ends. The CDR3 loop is CASTPYRVGNQPQHF. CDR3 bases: TGTGCCAGCACTCCTTACAGGGTAGGGAATCAGCCCCAGCATTTT.

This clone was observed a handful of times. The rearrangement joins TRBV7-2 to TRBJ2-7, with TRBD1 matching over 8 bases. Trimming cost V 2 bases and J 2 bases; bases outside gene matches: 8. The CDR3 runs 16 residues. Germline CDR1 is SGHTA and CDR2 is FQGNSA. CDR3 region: CASSLLSGQGPYEQYF. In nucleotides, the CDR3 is TGTGCCAGCAGCTTACTCTCCGGACAGGGTCCCTACGAGCAGTACTTC.

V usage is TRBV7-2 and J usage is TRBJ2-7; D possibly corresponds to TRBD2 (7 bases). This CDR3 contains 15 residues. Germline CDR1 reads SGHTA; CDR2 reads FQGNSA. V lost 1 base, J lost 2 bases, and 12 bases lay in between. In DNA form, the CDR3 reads TGTGCCAGCAGCTTAGGGGGGGGCCCCCCCTACGAGCAGTACTTC. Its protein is CASSLGGGPPYEQYF.

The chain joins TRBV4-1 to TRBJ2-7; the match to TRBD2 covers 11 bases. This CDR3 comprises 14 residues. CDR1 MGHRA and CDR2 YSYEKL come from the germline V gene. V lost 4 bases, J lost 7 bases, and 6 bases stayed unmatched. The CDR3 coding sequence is TGCGCCAGCAGCCGGGGACTAGCGGATAAGGAGCAGTACTTC. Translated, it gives CASSRGLADKEQYF.

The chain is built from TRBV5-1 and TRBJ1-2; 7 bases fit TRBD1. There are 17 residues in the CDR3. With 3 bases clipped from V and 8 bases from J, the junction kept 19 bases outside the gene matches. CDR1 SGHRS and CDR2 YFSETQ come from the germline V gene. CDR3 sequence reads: CASSSDGLQGPHRGYTF. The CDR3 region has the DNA TGCGCCAGCAGCTCGGACGGGCTACAGGGGCCCCATAGGGGCTACACCTTC.

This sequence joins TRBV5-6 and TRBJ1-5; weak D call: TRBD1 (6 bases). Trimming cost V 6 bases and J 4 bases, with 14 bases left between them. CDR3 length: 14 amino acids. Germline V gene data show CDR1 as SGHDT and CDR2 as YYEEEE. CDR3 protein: CASTQGRGNQPQHF. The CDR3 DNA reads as TGTGCCAGCACCCAGGGTAGGGGGAATCAGCCCCAGCATTTT.

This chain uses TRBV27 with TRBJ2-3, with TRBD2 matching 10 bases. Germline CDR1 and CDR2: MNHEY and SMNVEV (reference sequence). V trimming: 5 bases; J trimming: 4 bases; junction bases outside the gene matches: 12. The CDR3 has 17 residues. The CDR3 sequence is CASSPRHLAGAPDTQYF. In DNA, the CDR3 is TGTGCCAGCAGTCCCCGCCATCTAGCGGGAGCCCCAGATACGCAGTATTTT.

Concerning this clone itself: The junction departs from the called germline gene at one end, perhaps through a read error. The CDR3 sequence is CTSSYGGQGAHEQFF. The CDR3 DNA is TGTACCAGCAGTTACGGAGGACAGGGGGCTCATGAGCAGTTCTTC. The rearrangement joins TRBV6-5 to TRBJ2-1; 11 bases line up with TRBD1. The CDR3 is 15 amino acids. Germline loops: CDR1 MNHEY, CDR2 SVGAGI.

CDR3 nucleotide sequence: TGTGCCAGCACCCTATGGGGGACAGGGGGCACGGGTGAGCAGTTCTTC. Translating it yields CASTLWGTGGTGEQFF. The rearrangement uses TRBV7-2 and TRBJ2-1; 12 bases fit TRBD1. This CDR3 region has 16 residues. V lost 7 bases, J lost 9 bases, and 13 bases stayed unmatched. Looked up from germline, CDR1 is SGHTA and CDR2 is FQGNSA. The complete variable domain, with remaining parts taken from reference TRBV7-2 and TRBJ2-1, reads GAGVSQSPSNKVTEKGKDVELRCDPISGHTALYWYRQSLGQGLEFLIYFQGNSAPDKSGLPSDRFSAERTGGSVSTLTIQRTQQEDSAVYLCASTLWGTGGTGEQFFGPGTRLTVL.

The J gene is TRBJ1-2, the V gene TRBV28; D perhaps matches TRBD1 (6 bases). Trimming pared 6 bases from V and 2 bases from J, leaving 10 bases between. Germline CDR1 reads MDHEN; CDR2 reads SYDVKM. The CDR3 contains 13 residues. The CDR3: CASSLTGNYGYTF. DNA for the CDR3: TGTGCCAGCAGCTTGACAGGCAACTATGGCTACACCTTC.

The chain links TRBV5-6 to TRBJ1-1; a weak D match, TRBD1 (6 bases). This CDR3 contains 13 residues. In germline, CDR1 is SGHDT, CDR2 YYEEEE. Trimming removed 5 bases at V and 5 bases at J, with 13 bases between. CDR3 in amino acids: CASSQGWGTEAFF. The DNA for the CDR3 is TGTGCCAGCAGTCAGGGGTGGGGGACTGAAGCTTTCTTT.

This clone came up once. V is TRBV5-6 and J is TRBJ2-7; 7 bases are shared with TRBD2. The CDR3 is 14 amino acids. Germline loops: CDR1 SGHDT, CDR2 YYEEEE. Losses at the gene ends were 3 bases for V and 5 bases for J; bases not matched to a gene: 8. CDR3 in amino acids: CASSWGGEEDEQYF. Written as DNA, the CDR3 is TGTGCCAGCAGCTGGGGGGGGGAGGAGGACGAGCAGTACTTC.

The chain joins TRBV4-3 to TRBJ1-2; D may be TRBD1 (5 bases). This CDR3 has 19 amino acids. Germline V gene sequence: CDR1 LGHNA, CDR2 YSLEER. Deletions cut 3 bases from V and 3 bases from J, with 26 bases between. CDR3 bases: TGCGCCAGCAGCCAGACCCACGGGGGGATGTCACCTAAGGACTATGGCTACACCTTC. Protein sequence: CASSQTHGGMSPKDYGYTF.

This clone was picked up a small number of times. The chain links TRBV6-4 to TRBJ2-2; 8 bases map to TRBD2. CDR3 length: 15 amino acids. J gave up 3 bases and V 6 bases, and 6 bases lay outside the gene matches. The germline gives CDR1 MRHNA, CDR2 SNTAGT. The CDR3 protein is CASSPAGVHTGELFF. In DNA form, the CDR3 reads TGTGCCAGCAGCCCAGCGGGAGTACACACCGGGGAGCTGTTTTTT.

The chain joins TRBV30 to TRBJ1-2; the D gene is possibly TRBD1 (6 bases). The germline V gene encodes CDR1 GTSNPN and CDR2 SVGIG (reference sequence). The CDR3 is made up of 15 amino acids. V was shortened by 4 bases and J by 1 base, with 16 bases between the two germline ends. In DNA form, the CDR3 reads TGTGCCTGGATGGGGGCACGGGTCGGTAACTATGGCTACACCTTC. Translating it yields CAWMGARVGNYGYTF.

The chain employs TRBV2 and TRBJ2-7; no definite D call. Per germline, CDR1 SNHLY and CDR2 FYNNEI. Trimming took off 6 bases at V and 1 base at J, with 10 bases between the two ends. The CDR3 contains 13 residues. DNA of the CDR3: TGTGCCAGCAGCGCTTACGCGTCCTACGAGCAGTACTTC. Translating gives CASSAYASYEQYF.

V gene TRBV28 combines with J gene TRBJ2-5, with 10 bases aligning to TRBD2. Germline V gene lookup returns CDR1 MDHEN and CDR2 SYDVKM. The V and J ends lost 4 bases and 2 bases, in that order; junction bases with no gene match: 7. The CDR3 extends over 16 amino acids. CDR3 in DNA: TGTGCCAGCAGTTCGGAAAGCGGGAGGGGACAAGAGACCCAGTACTTC. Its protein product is CASSSESGRGQETQYF. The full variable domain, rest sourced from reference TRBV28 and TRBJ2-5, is DVKVTQSSRYLVKRTGEKVFLECVQDMDHENMFWYRQDPGLGLRLIYFSYDVKMKEKGDIPEGYSVSREKKERFSLILESASTNQTSMYLCASSSESGRGQETQYFGPGTRLLVL.